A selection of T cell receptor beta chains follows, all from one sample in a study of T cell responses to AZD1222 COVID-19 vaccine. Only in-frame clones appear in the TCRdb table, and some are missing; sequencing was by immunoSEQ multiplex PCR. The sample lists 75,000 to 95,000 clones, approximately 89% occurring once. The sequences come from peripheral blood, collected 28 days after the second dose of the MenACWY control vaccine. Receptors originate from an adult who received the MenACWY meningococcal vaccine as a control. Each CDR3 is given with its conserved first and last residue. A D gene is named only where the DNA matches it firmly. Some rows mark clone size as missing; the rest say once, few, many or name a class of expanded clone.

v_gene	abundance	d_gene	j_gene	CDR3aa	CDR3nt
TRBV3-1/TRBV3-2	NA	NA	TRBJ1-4	CASSRKNPNEKLFF	TGTGCCAGCAGCCGGAAAAACCCTAATGAAAAACTGTTTTTT
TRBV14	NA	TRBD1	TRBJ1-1	CASSQGGGTGHPLTEAFF	TGTGCCAGCAGCCAAGGGGGGGGGACAGGCCACCCCCTCACTGAAGCTTTCTTT
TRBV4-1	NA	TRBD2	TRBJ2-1	CASSQVLREGGPSYNEQFF	TGCGCCAGCAGCCAAGTCTTGCGGGAGGGGGGCCCATCCTACAATGAGCAGTTCTTC
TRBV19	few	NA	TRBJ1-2	CATLKGPGYGYTF	TGTGCCACCTTGAAGGGTCCAGGGTATGGCTACACCTTC
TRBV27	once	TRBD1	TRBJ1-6	CASRSSGTGGRGTYNSPLHF	TGTGCCAGCAGATCATCCGGGACAGGGGGCCGGGGGACCTATAATTCACCCCTCCACTTT
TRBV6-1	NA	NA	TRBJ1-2	CASSELEGGYTF	TGTGCCAGCAGTGAACTGGAGGGTGGCTACACCTTC
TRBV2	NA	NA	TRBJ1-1	CASSTGPGTEAFF	TGTGCCAGCAGTACAGGGCCCGGAACTGAAGCTTTCTTT
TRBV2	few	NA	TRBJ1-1	CASNLKGGAEAFF	TGTGCCAGCAACCTCAAGGGGGGAGCTGAAGCTTTCTTT
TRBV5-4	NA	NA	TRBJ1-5	CASSLAGSNQPQHF	TGTGCCAGCAGCTTAGCCGGGTCAAATCAGCCCCAGCATTTT
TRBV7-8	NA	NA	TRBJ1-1	CASSHLEGSAFF	TGTGCCAGCAGCCACCTCGAGGGGTCCGCTTTCTTT
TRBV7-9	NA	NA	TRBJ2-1	CASTPGGEQFF	TGTGCCAGCACCCCAGGGGGGGAGCAGTTCTTC
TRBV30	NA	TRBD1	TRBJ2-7	CAWSTGQGSYEQYF	TGTGCCTGGAGTACTGGACAGGGGTCCTACGAGCAGTACTTC
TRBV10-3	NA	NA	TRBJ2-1	CAISGLGNNEQFF	TGTGCCATCTCAGGTTTGGGCAACAATGAGCAGTTCTTC
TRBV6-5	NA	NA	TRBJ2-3	CASRIRSSTDTQYF	TGTGCCAGCAGGATCAGAAGTAGCACAGATACGCAGTATTTT
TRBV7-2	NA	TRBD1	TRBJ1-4	CASSLWQGADEKLFF	TGTGCCAGCAGCTTATGGCAGGGGGCAGATGAAAAACTGTTTTTT
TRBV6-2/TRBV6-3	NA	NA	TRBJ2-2	CASSYSSVAGELFF	TGTGCCAGCAGTTATTCCTCAGTAGCCGGGGAGCTGTTTTTT
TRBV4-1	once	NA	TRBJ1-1	CASSQDQGKVTEAFF	TGCGCCAGCAGCCAAGATCAGGGTAAGGTTACTGAAGCTTTCTTT
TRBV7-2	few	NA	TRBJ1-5	CASSPHARGLWDQPQHF	TGTGCCAGCAGCCCGCACGCTCGGGGGCTATGGGATCAGCCCCAGCATTTT
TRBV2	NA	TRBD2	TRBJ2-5	CASNLIAGGQETQYF	TGTGCCAGCAATTTGATAGCGGGGGGCCAAGAGACCCAGTACTTC
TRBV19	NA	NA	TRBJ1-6	CASSIQGSYNSPLHF	TGTGCCAGTAGTATACAGGGATCCTATAATTCACCCCTCCACTTT
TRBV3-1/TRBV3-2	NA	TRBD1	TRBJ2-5	CASSHPTGVQETQYF	TGTGCCAGCAGCCATCCCACAGGGGTCCAAGAGACCCAGTACTTC
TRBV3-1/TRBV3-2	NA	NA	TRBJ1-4	CASSQDRRGPEKLFF	TGTGCCAGCAGCCAAGATAGGCGGGGCCCTGAAAAACTGTTTTTT
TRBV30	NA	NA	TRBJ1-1	CAWAHLNTEAFF	TGTGCCTGGGCACACCTTAACACTGAAGCTTTCTTT
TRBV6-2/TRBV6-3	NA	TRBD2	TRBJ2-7	CASSSTLAGAHEQYF	TGTGCCAGCAGTTCAACGCTAGCGGGGGCCCACGAGCAGTACTTC
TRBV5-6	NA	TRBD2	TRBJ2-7	CASSPTLGSGGVYEQYF	TGTGCCAGCAGTCCTACCTTAGGTAGCGGGGGAGTCTACGAGCAGTACTTC
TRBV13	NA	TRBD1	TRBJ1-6	CASSIEGQGAFSPLHF	TGTGCCAGCAGCATCGAGGGACAGGGGGCGTTTTCACCCCTCCACTTT
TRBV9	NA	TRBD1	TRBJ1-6	CASSPWTGSNSPLHF	TGTGCCAGCAGCCCCTGGACAGGTTCTAATTCACCCCTCCACTTT
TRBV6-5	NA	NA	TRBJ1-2	CASSILSGLPYGYTF	TGTGCCAGCAGTATCCTATCGGGCCTACCCTATGGCTACACCTTC
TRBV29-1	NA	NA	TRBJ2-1	CSVAGTGSYNEQFF	TGCAGCGTGGCTGGGACCGGTTCCTACAATGAGCAGTTCTTC
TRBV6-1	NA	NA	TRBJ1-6	CASSEVGGEESPLHF	TGTGCCAGCAGTGAAGTGGGAGGAGAGGAGTCACCCCTCCACTTT
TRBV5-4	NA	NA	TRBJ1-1	CASSDDRNPLNTEAFF	TGTGCCAGCAGCGACGACAGGAACCCCTTGAACACTGAAGCTTTCTTT
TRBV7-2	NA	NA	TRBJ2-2	CASSLLGSELFF	TGTGCCAGCAGCTTACTCGGCTCCGAGCTGTTTTTT
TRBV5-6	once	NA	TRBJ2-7	CASVRGDGYEQYF	TGTGCCAGCGTCAGGGGTGATGGGTACGAGCAGTACTTC
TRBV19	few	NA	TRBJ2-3	CASSIATAGRTDTQYF	TGTGCCAGTAGTATAGCGACGGCAGGGAGGACAGATACGCAGTATTTT
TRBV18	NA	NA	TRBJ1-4	CASSRDPNEKLFF	TGTGCCAGCTCCCGGGACCCAAATGAAAAACTGTTTTTT
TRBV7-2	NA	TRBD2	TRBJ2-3	CASSLAGSGGADTQYF	TGTGCCAGCAGCTTAGCAGGGAGCGGGGGGGCAGATACGCAGTATTTT
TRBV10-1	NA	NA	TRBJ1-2	CASIRVSGYTF	TGCGCCAGCATTAGGGTGTCCGGCTACACCTTC
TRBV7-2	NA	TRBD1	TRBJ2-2	CASSFGPGQGNTGELFF	TGTGCCAGCAGCTTTGGACCGGGACAGGGGAACACCGGGGAGCTGTTTTTT
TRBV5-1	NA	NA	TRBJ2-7	CASSPAGTDTYEQYF	TGCGCCAGCAGCCCGGCCGGGACGGATACCTACGAGCAGTACTTC
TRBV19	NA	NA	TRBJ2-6	CASSSRRVSGANVLTF	TGTGCCAGTAGTAGCCGAAGGGTGTCTGGGGCCAACGTCCTGACTTTC
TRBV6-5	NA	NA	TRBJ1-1	CASSYTSNTEAFF	TGTGCCAGCAGTTACACCTCGAACACTGAAGCTTTCTTT
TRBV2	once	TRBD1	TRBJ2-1	CASSPDRGSNEQFF	TGTGCCAGCAGTCCTGACAGGGGGTCCAATGAGCAGTTCTTC
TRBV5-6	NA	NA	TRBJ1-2	CASSVPGVYGYTF	TGTGCCAGCAGCGTGCCGGGCGTCTATGGCTACACCTTC
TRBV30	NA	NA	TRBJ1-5	CAWSVSSGLSQPQHF	TGTGCCTGGAGTGTATCGTCGGGGTTGAGTCAGCCCCAGCATTTT
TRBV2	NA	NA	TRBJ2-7	CASKLPYEQYF	TGTGCCAGCAAATTGCCCTACGAGCAGTACTTC